This T cell receptor beta chain came from a study of shared clonotypes between healthy human individuals. Sequencing used immunoSEQ multiplex PCR; TCRdb keeps in-frame clones, though not all of them. The sample contains hundreds of thousands of clones, roughly 95% of which appear only once. The V and J ends lost 4 bases and 2 bases, in that order; junction bases with no gene match: 9. Germline V gene data show CDR1 as SGHTS and CDR2 as YDEGEE. The CDR3 runs 15 residues. Notes on this clone: The antigen is not known.

Regarding the study as a whole: Naive CD4 clonotypes were shared across a few donors at 4% to 5%.

Naive CD8 isolation took CD45RO-negative cells positively selected for CCR7 and excluded terminally differentiated effector memory CD45RA+ cells. The sequence was collected from a woman younger than 45 in good health. Material for sequencing was naive CD8+ T cells sorted from blood. The chain recombines TRBV5-8 with TRBJ2-7, with 7 positions matching TRBD2. This CDR3 reads CASSSGLGNTYEQYF. In DNA, the CDR3 is TGTGCCAGCAGCAGCGGACTAGGGAATACCTACGAGCAGTACTTC.